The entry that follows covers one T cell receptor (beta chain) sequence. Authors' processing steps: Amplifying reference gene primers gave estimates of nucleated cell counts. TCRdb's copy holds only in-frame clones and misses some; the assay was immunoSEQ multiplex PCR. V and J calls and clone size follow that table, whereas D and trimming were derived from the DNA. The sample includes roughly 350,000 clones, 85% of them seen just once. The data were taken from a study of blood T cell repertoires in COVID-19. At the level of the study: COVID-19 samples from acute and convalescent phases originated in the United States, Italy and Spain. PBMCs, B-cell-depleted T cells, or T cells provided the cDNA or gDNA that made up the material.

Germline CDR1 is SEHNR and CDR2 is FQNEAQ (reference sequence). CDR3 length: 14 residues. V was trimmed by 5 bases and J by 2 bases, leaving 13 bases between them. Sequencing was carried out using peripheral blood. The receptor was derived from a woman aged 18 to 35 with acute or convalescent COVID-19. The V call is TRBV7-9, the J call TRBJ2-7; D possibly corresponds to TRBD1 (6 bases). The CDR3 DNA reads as TGTGCCAGCAGCGTATCGGGACAACCCTACGAGCAGTACTTC. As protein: CASSVSGQPYEQYF.